These T cell receptor beta chains were read from a single sample in a study of blood T cells in healthy people across ages. TCRdb reprocessed the 5' RACE reads with MiXCR, giving one entry per CDR3 protein. This sample has about 1,500,000 distinct CDR3 sequences, with roughly 28% found just once. Sequences were obtained from blood. The receptors shown here come from a woman aged 25 to 39 in good health. Both conserved end residues are part of each CDR3. D genes are given only for firm matches. A row's size may be missing; if present it is once, few, many or a size class.

D: TRBD2
size: few
J: TRBJ2-7
V: TRBV6-6
DNA: TGTGCCAGCAGTTCGGGACTAGGAGACTACGAGCAGTACTTC
CDR3: CASSSGLGDYEQYF

D: TRBD1
size: many
J: TRBJ2-7
V: TRBV29-1
DNA: TGCAGCGTGAACAGGGGCGAGTACGAGCAGTACTTC
CDR3: CSVNRGEYEQYF

D: TRBD2
size: many
J: TRBJ2-5
V: TRBV7-2
DNA: TGTGCCAGCAGCTTAGCGGGAGCGGGGGGCCAAGAGACCCAGTACTTC
CDR3: CASSLAGAGGQETQYF

D: -
size: -
J: TRBJ2-3
V: TRBV20-1
DNA: TGCAGTGCTAGAGATCTGAGTCAAGGCACAGATACGCAGTATTTT
CDR3: CSARDLSQGTDTQYF

D: -
size: -
J: TRBJ1-1
V: TRBV7-9
DNA: TGTGCCCGCGGAGGAATGAACACTGAAGCTTTCTTT
CDR3: CARGGMNTEAFF

D: TRBD1
size: few
J: TRBJ2-4
V: TRBV5-6
DNA: TGTGCCAGCACAGGGGGCGCCGGGTTTCAACCCCAGTACTTC
CDR3: CASTGGAGFQPQYF

D: -
size: -
J: TRBJ2-2
V: TRBV4-3
DNA: TGCGCCAGCAGCCCCCGGGCGGTCAGCACCGGGGAGCTGTTTTTT
CDR3: CASSPRAVSTGELFF

D: TRBD2
size: few
J: TRBJ2-1
V: TRBV20-1
DNA: TGCAGTGTCACTAGCGGGAGTGGGACCAATGAGCAGTTCTTC
CDR3: CSVTSGSGTNEQFF

D: -
size: many
J: TRBJ2-5
V: TRBV29-1
DNA: TGCAGCGTTGAAGATTATCCCGTGCAAGAGACCCAGTACTTC
CDR3: CSVEDYPVQETQYF

D: -
size: few
J: TRBJ2-7
V: TRBV10-2
DNA: TGCGCCAGCCGTGCAGGACAGACAACCTACGAGCAGTACTTC
CDR3: CASRAGQTTYEQYF

D: TRBD1
size: -
J: TRBJ1-4
V: TRBV12-3/TRBV12-4
DNA: TGTGCCAGCAGTTTGGACAGGATCGGGTCTAATGAAAAACTGTTTTTT
CDR3: CASSLDRIGSNEKLFF

D: -
size: -
J: TRBJ2-6
V: TRBV6-5
DNA: TGTGCCAGCAGACCTCGACGGGACTCTGGGGCCAACGTCCTGACTTTC
CDR3: CASRPRRDSGANVLTF

D: -
size: few
J: TRBJ2-7
V: TRBV20-1
DNA: TGCAGTGCTAGGGTTGGCCACCAGGCCTTCGACGAGCAGTACTTC
CDR3: CSARVGHQAFDEQYF

D: -
size: -
J: TRBJ1-2
V: TRBV6-2/TRBV6-3
DNA: TGTGCCAGCAGTTCGTCCGGTGCCCCTCCGAGGTATGGCTACACCTTC
CDR3: CASSSSGAPPRYGYTF

D: -
size: many
J: TRBJ2-4
V: TRBV20-1
DNA: TGCAGTGCTAGAGAGTGGAGGACCCTTGAGAACATTCAGTACTTC
CDR3: CSAREWRTLENIQYF

D: -
size: few
J: TRBJ2-2
V: TRBV24-1
DNA: TGTGCCACCAGTGATCCCAGAACGAACACCGGGGAGCTGTTTTTT
CDR3: CATSDPRTNTGELFF

D: -
size: few
J: TRBJ2-5
V: TRBV21-1
DNA: TGTGCCAGCATCTCAATTATGACTAGCGGGAGGACCCTCCAAGAGACCCAGTACTTC
CDR3: CASISIMTSGRTLQETQYF

D: -
size: -
J: TRBJ1-1
V: TRBV6-6
DNA: TGTGCCAGCAGGTACTCGGTTGAAACTGAAGCTTTCTTT
CDR3: CASRYSVETEAFF

D: TRBD1
size: -
J: TRBJ2-7
V: TRBV6-2/TRBV6-3
DNA: TGTGCCAGCAGAGGGACAGTAGGCGACGAGCAGTACTTC
CDR3: CASRGTVGDEQYF

D: -
size: -
J: TRBJ2-1
V: TRBV20-1
DNA: TGCAGTGCCCCGCCGGCAAGCTCCTACAATGAGCAGTTCTTC
CDR3: CSAPPASSYNEQFF

D: -
size: -
J: TRBJ2-1
V: TRBV12-3/TRBV12-4
DNA: TGTGCCAGCAGTTTCGCGGATTCGAGGAATGAGCAGTTCTTC
CDR3: CASSFADSRNEQFF

D: -
size: -
J: TRBJ2-7
V: TRBV12-3/TRBV12-4
DNA: TGTGCCAGCAGTTTGGGCTACCACTACGGGCAGTACTTC
CDR3: CASSLGYHYGQYF

D: -
size: -
J: TRBJ1-4
V: TRBV20-1
DNA: TGCAGTGCTAGAGATACAATGAACGAGGGTGAAAAACTGTTTTTT
CDR3: CSARDTMNEGEKLFF

D: TRBD2
size: many
J: TRBJ2-5
V: TRBV6-5
DNA: TGTGCCAGCAGGACCTTAAGTCTAGCGGGAGAAGAGACCCAGTACTTC
CDR3: CASRTLSLAGEETQYF

D: -
size: many
J: TRBJ2-5
V: TRBV15
DNA: TGTGCCACCAGCAGAGACAGGCAAGAGACCCAGTACTTC
CDR3: CATSRDRQETQYF

D: TRBD2
size: many
J: TRBJ2-3
V: TRBV7-2
DNA: TGTGCCAGCAGCCCAGAGCGGGAGTCCCCCGGAGATACGCAGTATTTT
CDR3: CASSPERESPGDTQYF

D: TRBD2
size: -
J: TRBJ2-3
V: TRBV4-3
DNA: TGCGCCAGCAGCCAAGGAGAGGCGGGAGCCACAGATACGCAGTATTTT
CDR3: CASSQGEAGATDTQYF

D: -
size: few
J: TRBJ2-7
V: TRBV19
DNA: TGTGCCAGTAGGGCCCGGGGGCAGGACGAGCAGTACTTC
CDR3: CASRARGQDEQYF